Given below is one TCR beta chain in context. The table came from immunoSEQ multiplex PCR; TCRdb's copy has only in-frame clones and leaves some out. This sample carries about 86,000 clones, roughly 95% of them seen once, and the ten largest clones take 0.3% to 0.45%. This sample was taken from a study of technical replicates of blood from a handful of donors. CDR1 GTSNPN and CDR2 SVGIG come from the germline V gene (reference sequence). This CDR3 region has 15 residues. V dropped 0 bases and J dropped 6; count of bases not matched to a gene: 11. The specimen sequenced was T cells isolated from PBMCs. The clonotype originates from a human donor in good health. The V and J genes are TRBV30 and TRBJ2-7; 7 positions agree with TRBD2. CDR3 residues: CAWSVVRQGGGEQYF. CDR3 coding DNA: TGTGCCTGGAGTGTAGTTCGGCAGGGCGGGGGCGAGCAGTACTTC.